The T cell receptor (beta chain) under discussion was sequenced for a study of PD-L1 blockade in urothelial cancer. Study as a whole: Blood was tested 3 weeks (second dose) and 6 weeks into treatment.

Time point denoted: pretreatment peripheral blood. The number of samples from each patient was between 1 and 8, taken pretreatment and on-treatment. The CDR3 totals 12 residues. V was pared by 6 bases and J by 9 bases, with 5 bases of the junction left unmatched. Germline lookup yields CDR1 SNHLY and CDR2 FYNNEI. PCRs each included synthetic TCR analog templates spiked in. Data came from immunoSEQ multiplex PCR; TCRdb stores just in-frame clones and leaves some out. The data show around 130,000 clones, 84% seen once. The starting material was PBMCs, obtained around atezolizumab (anti-PD-L1) treatment. This chain links TRBV2 with TRBJ2-1, with TRBD1 matching over 7 bases. This clonotype originated in a man between 50 and 59 years old with urothelial cancer. CDR3: CASRAPGGEQFF. In nucleotides, the CDR3 is TGTGCCAGCAGAGCCCCAGGGGGTGAGCAGTTCTTC.